The 15 T cell receptor beta chains in this list originate from one sample, sequenced in a study of blood T cell repertoires in COVID-19. Repertoires were generated with immunoSEQ multiplex PCR, while TCRdb's copy carries only in-frame clones and drops some. Here the sample spans around 250,000 clones, about 87% being singletons. The source material was PBMCs or T cells enriched from blood (not recorded which). The receptors derive from a middle-aged woman who had been exposed to COVID-19.

This sequence joins TRBV6-2 or TRBV6-3 and TRBJ1-1; possible D gene TRBD1, 6 bases. This CDR3 is built from 13 residues. Deletions cut 5 bases from V and 6 bases from J, with 13 bases between. The germline V gene encodes CDR1 MNHEY and CDR2 SVGEGT. This chain's CDR3 is CASSAQGTPEAFF. The CDR3 DNA follows: TGTGCCAGCAGTGCACAGGGTACCCCTGAAGCTTTCTTT.

The rearrangement links TRBV4-1 to TRBJ1-2, with D possibly matching TRBD1 (5 bases). Germline values: CDR1 MGHRA, CDR2 YSYEKL. This CDR3 comprises 15 residues. The V end lost 6 bases, the J end lost 4 bases, and 18 bases lay between the germline ends. The CDR3 reads CASRLREGSPYGYTF. The CDR3 nucleotides read TGCGCCAGCAGACTACGGGAGGGGTCTCCCTATGGCTACACCTTC.

This clone appeared once. J is TRBJ1-5 and V is TRBV5-8; the match to TRBD1 covers 7 bases. The germline gives CDR1 SGHTS, CDR2 YDEGEE. The CDR3 sequence is 15 residues long. After removal of 7 bases from V and 7 bases from J, the junction contained 14 bases not matched to a gene. Here the CDR3 reads CASQRTGFPPQPQHF. In DNA form, the CDR3 reads TGTGCCAGCCAACGGACAGGCTTCCCTCCCCAGCCCCAGCATTTT.

The chain links TRBV28 to TRBJ1-5; weak D call: TRBD1 (5 bases). Trimming shortened V by 7 bases and J by 6 bases, and 13 bases separated the two germline ends. CDR3 size: 13 residues. Germline CDR1 and CDR2: MDHEN and SYDVKM. Written as DNA, the CDR3 is TGTGCCAGCACTCAGGGTTGGAGTCAGCCCCAGCATTTT. Protein product: CASTQGWSQPQHF.

V and J are TRBV6-2 or TRBV6-3 and TRBJ1-1, with 9 nucleotides matching TRBD1. Trimming cost V 6 bases and J 4 bases; bases outside gene matches: 9. This CDR3 spans 15 amino acids. Per germline, CDR1 MNHEY and CDR2 SVGEGT. The CDR3 nucleotides are TGTGCCAGCAGACCTTCCGGGACAGGGCGCACTGAAGCTTTCTTT. Encoded protein: CASRPSGTGRTEAFF.

The chain uses TRBV12-3 or TRBV12-4 and TRBJ1-1; D is uncertain. Between the trimmed V and J ends, which lost 6 bases and 2 bases, there was a span of 7 bases. CDR3 length equals 12 residues. The CDR3 protein is CASSPSNTEAFF. The CDR3 region has the DNA TGTGCCAGCAGCCCATCAAACACTGAAGCTTTCTTT.

The V call is TRBV28, the J call TRBJ1-5; possibly TRBD1 for D (6 bases). CDR3 length: 16 residues. V gave up 3 bases and J gave up 3 bases, with 15 bases separating them. Germline V gives CDR1 MDHEN, CDR2 SYDVKM. In nucleotides, the CDR3 is TGTGCCAGCAGTTTTAAACGCGACAGGTCCAATCAGCCCCAGCATTTT. Its protein product is CASSFKRDRSNQPQHF.

This chain links TRBV4-2 with TRBJ2-3; 8 positions match TRBD2. Germline V gene sequence: CDR1 LGHNA, CDR2 YNFKEQ. CDR3 length: 15 amino acids. With V trimmed by 4 bases and J by 3 bases, 6 bases remained unmatched. The CDR3 here is CASSRGSGITDTQYF. The CDR3, as DNA: TGTGCCAGCAGCCGAGGTAGCGGGATTACAGATACGCAGTATTTT.

This clone was recorded only once. CDR3 DNA: TGTGCCAGCAGTATTCACACTGGGGCCGGGGGGGAAAAACTGTTTTTT. This codes for CASSIHTGAGGEKLFF. The chain has TRBV6-4 and TRBJ1-4, with D perhaps TRBD1 (5 bases). The germline V gene has CDR1 MRHNA and CDR2 SNTAGT. This CDR3 has 16 amino acids. The V end was cut by 5 bases, the J end by 8 bases, with 21 bases between.

This rearrangement joins TRBV6-4 to TRBJ2-2, with D perhaps matching TRBD1 (5 bases). This CDR3 comprises 14 residues. Germline V CDR1 and CDR2: MRHNA, SNTAGT. V was shortened by 4 bases and J by 0 bases, with 6 bases between the two germline ends. DNA for the CDR3: TGTGCCAGCAGTGGGACAACGAACACCGGGGAGCTGTTTTTT. This sequence encodes CASSGTTNTGELFF.

V usage is TRBV4-3 and J usage is TRBJ2-1; TRBD2 agrees at 11 bases. The V and J ends lost 1 base and 10 bases, in that order; junction bases with no gene match: 9. The CDR3 length is 16 residues. Germline-derived CDR1 and CDR2 are LGHNA and YSLEER. The CDR3 DNA sequence: TGCGCCAGCAGCCAAGGCCCACTAGCGGGAGCGGACGAGCAGTTCTTC. Its translation: CASSQGPLAGADEQFF.

Only a few counts were recorded for this clone. The chain uses TRBV11-3 and TRBJ2-3, with 11 nucleotides matching TRBD1. This CDR3 is built from 15 residues. The V and J ends lost 5 bases and 7 bases, in that order; junction bases with no gene match: 8. In germline, CDR1 is SGHNT, CDR2 YENEEA. CDR3 amino acids: CASSPRTGGRNTQYF. In DNA, the CDR3 is TGTGCCAGCAGCCCTAGGACAGGGGGCAGGAATACGCAGTATTTT.

There are a few counts of this clone. This chain uses TRBV2 with TRBJ1-6; the match to TRBD1 covers 7 bases. Germline CDR1 is SNHLY and CDR2 is FYNNEI. The CDR3 contains 15 residues. V lost 8 bases and J lost 5; bases outside the gene matches: 9. In DNA, the CDR3 is TGTGCCAGCGGGAGGACAGGAGCCGATAATTCACCCCTCCACTTT. As protein: CASGRTGADNSPLHF.

This clone occurred once. The rearrangement joins TRBV7-9 to TRBJ2-1; D gene unclear. Deletions cut 5 bases from V and 7 bases from J, with 9 bases between. This CDR3 region has 12 residues. CDR1 is SEHNR and CDR2 is FQNEAQ in the germline V gene (reference sequence). Written as DNA, the CDR3 is TGTGCCAGCAGCCCACGAGTGAATGAGCAGTTCTTC. Amino acids: CASSPRVNEQFF.

The V and J genes are TRBV6-2 or TRBV6-3 and TRBJ1-5; 8 bases map to TRBD1. Germline trimming cut 2 bases from V and 4 bases from J; bases unmatched to any gene: 10. This CDR3 comprises 17 residues. Germline CDR1 and CDR2: MNHEY and SVGEGT. CDR3 coding DNA: TGTGCCAGCAGTTACGGGCCCCTCTACAGGGGGAATCAGCCCCAGCATTTT. Translation gives CASSYGPLYRGNQPQHF.